The clone carrying this T cell receptor beta chain was seen a handful of times. Antigen: not known. Sequenced with the Oncomine TCR Beta short-read assay was DNA taken from cultured CD4+ T cells. The source of extracted genomic DNA was cultured CD4+ T cells. TCRdb re-derived calls from the PCR reads in MiXCR, one entry per CDR3 protein. The sample yields roughly 10,000 distinct CDR3 sequences, 28% seen once. The treatment denotes: approximately 10-day PBMC culture with coronavirus spike peptide pools or control peptides (ViraFEST assay). It was before the COVID-19 pandemic (2011-2018) that the unexposed donor's CD4+ T cells were collected. Cultures of PBMCs, approximately 2 million per well, were set up with 9 to 10 IU/ml IL-2 and roughly 9 ug/ml peptide pools. From germline, CDR1 is MNHNS and CDR2 SASEGT. V shed 6 bases and J shed 4 bases, with 7 bases lying between them. The CDR3 loop spans 12 amino acids.

This entry is derived from a study of vaccination and CD4 T cells after COVID-19. For the study at large: Between diagnosis and the drawing of post-COVID samples lay a median approximately 95 days (range 35 to 161). Spike peptides, overlapping and drawn from SARS-CoV-2, HCoV-NL63, HCoV-OC43 and HCoV-229E, were used to stimulate cells.

Study-level results: Although the median of SARS-CoV-2-reactive clonotypes rose from 21 to 38, the change was not significant.

The chain recombines TRBV6-1 with TRBJ1-3; D unclear. Sequenced sample: CD4+ T cells from blood, cultured in vitro. The receptor was isolated from a human donor in good health. The CDR3 protein is CASRGPGNTIYF. CDR3 DNA: TGTGCCAGCAGAGGACCAGGAAACACCATATATTTT.